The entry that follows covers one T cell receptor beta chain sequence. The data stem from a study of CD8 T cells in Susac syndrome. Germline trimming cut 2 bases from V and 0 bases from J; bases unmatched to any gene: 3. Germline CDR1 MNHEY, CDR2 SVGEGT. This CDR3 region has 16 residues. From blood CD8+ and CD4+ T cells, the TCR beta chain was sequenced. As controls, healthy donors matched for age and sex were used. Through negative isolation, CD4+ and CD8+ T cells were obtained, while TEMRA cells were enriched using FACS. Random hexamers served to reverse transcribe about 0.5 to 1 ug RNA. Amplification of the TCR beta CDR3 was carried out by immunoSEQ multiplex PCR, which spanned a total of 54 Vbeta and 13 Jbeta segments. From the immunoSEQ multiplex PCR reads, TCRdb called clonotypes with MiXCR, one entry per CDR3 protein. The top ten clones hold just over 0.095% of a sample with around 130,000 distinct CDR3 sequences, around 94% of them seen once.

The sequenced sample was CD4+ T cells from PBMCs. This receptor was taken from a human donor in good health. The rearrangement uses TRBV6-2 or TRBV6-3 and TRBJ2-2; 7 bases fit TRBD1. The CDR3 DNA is TGTGCCAGCAGTTACGACAGGGCCCCGAACACCGGGGAGCTGTTTTTT. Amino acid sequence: CASSYDRAPNTGELFF.